This TCR beta chain was captured by sequencing in a study of neurological immune-mediated disorders. Study outcomes and limitations: The expanded clones of different subjects shared no CDR3 amino acid sequences (suggesting private repertoires in all groups).

This clonotype was counted ten times or more. Its antigen is not identified. 5'RACE with 10-nucleotide random UMIs produced the cDNA. TCRdb reprocessed the 5' RACE reads via MiXCR and lists one record per CDR3 protein. The sample lists about 36,000 distinct CDR3 sequences; approximately 10% were seen once. The V gene lost 0 bases and the J gene lost 0 bases, with 12 bases spanning the gap. CDR1 and CDR2 from the germline V gene are DFQATT and SNEGSKA (reference sequence). The CDR3 has 17 amino acids. The sequence was obtained from a woman in her twenties or thirties with HTLV-1-associated myelopathy (HAM/TSP). The V and J genes are TRBV20-1 and TRBJ1-6; D might be TRBD1 (5 bases). Sequences were obtained from PBMCs. Here the CDR3 DNA reads TGCAGTGCTAGAGATCTAGCAGGGAGCTCCTATAATTCACCCCTCCACTTT. Protein product: CSARDLAGSSYNSPLHF.